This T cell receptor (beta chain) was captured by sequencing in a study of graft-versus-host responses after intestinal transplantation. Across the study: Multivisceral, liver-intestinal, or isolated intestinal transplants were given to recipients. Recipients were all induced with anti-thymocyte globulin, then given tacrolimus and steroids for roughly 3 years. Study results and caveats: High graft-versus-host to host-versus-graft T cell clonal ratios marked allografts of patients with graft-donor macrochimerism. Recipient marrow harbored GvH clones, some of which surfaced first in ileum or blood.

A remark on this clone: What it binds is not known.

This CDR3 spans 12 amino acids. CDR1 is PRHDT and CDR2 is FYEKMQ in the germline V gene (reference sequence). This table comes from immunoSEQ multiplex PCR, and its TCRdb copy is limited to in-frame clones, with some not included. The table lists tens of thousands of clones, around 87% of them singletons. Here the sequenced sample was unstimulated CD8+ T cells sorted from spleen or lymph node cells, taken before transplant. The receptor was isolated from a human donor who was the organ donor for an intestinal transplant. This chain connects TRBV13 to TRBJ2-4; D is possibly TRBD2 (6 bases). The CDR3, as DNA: TGTGCAGTTCGGGGGAGCAAAAACATTCAGTACTTC. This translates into CAVRGSKNIQYF.